This TCR beta chain was sequenced for a study of blood T cell repertoires in COVID-19. About the research overall: The United States, Italy and Spain supplied acute and convalescent COVID-19 samples. T cells, B-cell-depleted T cells, or PBMCs provided the cDNA or gDNA that served as material.

In the original analysis: Scientists estimated how many nucleated cells there were by amplifying reference gene primers. The method was immunoSEQ multiplex PCR; TCRdb's version includes in-frame clones alone and lacks a portion of them. Clonal size and the V and J genes are those of that table, whereas D and trimming came from the DNA. The sample yields approximately 260,000 clones, approximately 91% seen once. The CDR3 has 15 amino acids. The junction had 3 bases not matched to a gene; V was cut back by 1 base and J by 2 bases. The germline CDR1 and CDR2 sequences are SGDLS and YYNGEE. Sequenced sample: peripheral blood. This TCR was sampled from a woman aged 40 to 50 who had recovered from COVID-19. V usage is TRBV9 and J usage is TRBJ2-3, with TRBD2 identical over 8 bases. CDR3 loop: CASSVQRGPTDTQYF. Written as DNA, the CDR3 is TGTGCCAGCAGCGTACAGCGGGGGCCCACAGATACGCAGTATTTT.